The rows below give T cell receptor beta chains drawn from one sample of a study of T cell repertoires in cytomegalovirus infection. TCRdb recomputed calls from the reads with MiXCR, one row per CDR3 protein. Of 150,000 to 200,000 distinct CDR3 sequences listed, roughly a sixth were seen once; the top ten hold roughly a sixth. Sequencing was done on a sample of CD8+ T cells from PBMCs. All receptors derive from a human donor in good health (CMV status not recorded). Some clones in this sample may be carry-over from other donors' samples. Each CDR3 is given with its conserved first and last residue. The D gene is left open where the match is weak. For some rows the clone size is stated as once, few or many, or as a class when expanded; others skip it.

TRBJ2-1	TRBD2	TRBV12-3/TRBV12-4	few	TGTGCCAGCAGTCCCGGGACTAGCATGTATGAGCAGTTCTTC	CASSPGTSMYEQFF
TRBJ2-1	-	TRBV7-9	few	TGTGCCAGCAGCTTAGTACTTGGACCCGGCGATGAGCAGTTCTTC	CASSLVLGPGDEQFF
TRBJ1-1	-	TRBV7-9	-	TGTGCCAGCAGCTATGCGCCAGTATTCACTGAAGCTTTCTTT	CASSYAPVFTEAFF
TRBJ1-2	-	TRBV2	-	TGTGCCAGCGGAAGCCCCGGACTGAACTATGGCTACACCTTC	CASGSPGLNYGYTF
TRBJ1-5	TRBD1	TRBV28	-	TGTGCCAGCAGTCCCCCCCATTGGGACAGGGGACCATTATGGCGCAATCAGCCCCAGCATTTT	CASSPPHWDRGPLWRNQPQHF
TRBJ2-7	-	TRBV6-5	few	TGTGCCAGCAGTCCCCTAGACCTCCGGCGGGAGCAGTACTTC	CASSPLDLRREQYF
TRBJ2-7	-	TRBV20-1	few	TGCAGTGCTAGGGGGCGGGAAGAATACGAGCAGTACTTC	CSARGREEYEQYF
TRBJ1-2	-	TRBV7-9	few	TGTGCCAGCAGCTTAGGAGGACCCCACTATGGCTACACCTTC	CASSLGGPHYGYTF
TRBJ2-7	TRBD2	TRBV7-9	few	TGTGCCAGCAGCTCTCCATCTAGCGGGAGCTCCTACGAGCAGTACTTC	CASSSPSSGSSYEQYF
TRBJ1-1	TRBD1	TRBV7-9	-	TGTGCCAGCGGACAGGGTAGGACTGAAGCTTTCTTT	CASGQGRTEAFF
TRBJ2-7	-	TRBV7-8	few	TGTGCCAGCAGCTCGGGACCGCTATCTCTTCAGTACTTC	CASSSGPLSLQYF
TRBJ1-6	TRBD1	TRBV7-2	many	TGTGCCAGCAGCCCCCCCGGGGACAGGCATAATTCACCCCTCCACTTT	CASSPPGDRHNSPLHF
TRBJ1-1	-	TRBV15	-	TGTGCCACCAGCAGAAGGGGGGACACTGAAGCTTTCTTT	CATSRRGDTEAFF
TRBJ2-1	TRBD2	TRBV27	few	TGTGCCAGCAGTCCCTGGACTAGCGGGAGTATCGTGAATGAGCAGTTCTTC	CASSPWTSGSIVNEQFF
TRBJ1-2	TRBD1	TRBV7-3	-	TGTGCCAGCAGCTTAAATCCGGACAGGGTCCGGGAGGAAGGCTACACCTTC	CASSLNPDRVREEGYTF
TRBJ1-1	-	TRBV25-1	-	TGTGCCAGCAGTGGTGCGTTCGGGACAGAAGCTTTCTTT	CASSGAFGTEAFF
TRBJ2-3	TRBD2	TRBV28	few	TGTGCCAGCAGTTTCCAGCGGGGGGCCCGTGATACGCAGTATTTT	CASSFQRGARDTQYF
TRBJ1-1	TRBD1	TRBV7-8	many	TGTGCCAGCAGCTTAGTACGGGACAGGGCCTCCACTGAAGCTTTCTTT	CASSLVRDRASTEAFF
TRBJ2-7	-	TRBV6-5	-	TGTGCCAGCAGTTATACCAGGGTTTCGGACTACCAATTC	CASSYTRVSDYQF
TRBJ1-6	-	TRBV28	few	TGTGCCAGCAACAGGAATTCACCCCTCCACTTT	CASNRNSPLHF
TRBJ1-3	-	TRBV15	few	TGTGCCACCAGCAGAGATCCGACCACCATATATTTT	CATSRDPTTIYF
TRBJ1-1	-	TRBV7-3	few	TGTGCCAGCGGGGACGGGGGGGCCACTGAAGCTTTCTTT	CASGDGGATEAFF
TRBJ2-1	TRBD2	TRBV5-6	few	TGTGCCAGCAGCATAGGGACTAGCGGTAGGGCAGTCGATGAGCAGTTCTTC	CASSIGTSGRAVDEQFF
TRBJ2-7	TRBD1	TRBV7-8	few	TGTGCCAGCAGCTCCCCGTACGACAGGGACGAGCAGTACTTC	CASSSPYDRDEQYF
TRBJ1-1	-	TRBV20-1	-	TGCAGTGCTAGAGACAGGGTAGCCACTGAAGCTTTCTTT	CSARDRVATEAFF
TRBJ2-5	TRBD2	TRBV6-5	-	TGTGCCAGCAGTTACCTTGGCGGGGGGGCCTGGGAGACCCAGTACTTC	CASSYLGGGAWETQYF
TRBJ2-7	-	TRBV27	-	TGTGCCAGCGCCCCACGGGGGGCGGGGTACGAGCAGTACTTC	CASAPRGAGYEQYF
TRBJ2-7	-	TRBV28	few	TGTGCCGCGTCCACCGCGGGGACCTACGAGCAGTACTTC	CAASTAGTYEQYF
TRBJ2-7	TRBD1	TRBV7-2	many	TGTGCCAGCAGGACGAGGGACAGGGTCTACGAGCAGTACTTC	CASRTRDRVYEQYF
TRBJ2-1	TRBD1	TRBV7-8	few	TGTGCCAGTCAGACAGGGAATGAGCAGTTCTTC	CASQTGNEQFF
TRBJ2-7	-	TRBV15	many	TGTGCCACCAGCGACCGATCCGGGAGCTACGAGCAGTACTTC	CATSDRSGSYEQYF
TRBJ2-2	-	TRBV7-2	few	TGTGCCAGCAGAATTAGCAGGGGCGCGGGCGGGGAGCTGTTTTTT	CASRISRGAGGELFF
TRBJ1-4	TRBD1	TRBV28	-	TGTGCCAGCAGTCTACTTCAGGGGGCAGGGACAACTAATGAAAAACTGTTTTTT	CASSLLQGAGTTNEKLFF
TRBJ1-2	TRBD1	TRBV29-1	few	TGCAGCGTTCGTGACAGGGTGGACTATGGCTACACCTTC	CSVRDRVDYGYTF
TRBJ2-2	-	TRBV29-1	-	TGCAGCGTTCGAGGAGAAAACACCGGGGAGCTGTTTTTT	CSVRGENTGELFF
TRBJ1-1	-	TRBV4-1	-	TGCGCCAGCAGCCAAGAACAATGGGGGGGGGACACTGAAGCTTTCTTT	CASSQEQWGGDTEAFF
TRBJ2-1	TRBD2	TRBV7-6	few	TGTGCCAGCAGCCGCAAGCGGGGGGGCCTCAATGAGCAGTTCTTC	CASSRKRGGLNEQFF
TRBJ2-4	-	TRBV6-5	-	TGTGCCAGCAGCCGCTGTAGGAGGGCCTCAGCCAAAAACATTCAGTACTTC	CASSRCRRASAKNIQYF
TRBJ2-7	-	TRBV20-1	-	TGCAGTGCTAGAGGACCGGTTGACTCCTACGAGCAGTACTTC	CSARGPVDSYEQYF
TRBJ2-7	TRBD1	TRBV6-6	-	TGTGCCAGCAGGGGGAGACCTTACCGGGACAGGGTAATCTACGAGCAGTACTTC	CASRGRPYRDRVIYEQYF
TRBJ2-7	TRBD1	TRBV14	-	TGTGCCAGCAGCCTTCGGGACAGGGAAAGAGAGCAGTACTTC	CASSLRDREREQYF
TRBJ1-1	-	TRBV6-1	-	TGTGCCAGCAGTGAAGCGCCTGGGGAGGCTGAAGCTTTCTTT	CASSEAPGEAEAFF
TRBJ2-1	TRBD2	TRBV28	-	TGTGCCAGCAGCCCTCAGCGGGGCAGCTCCTACAATGAGCAGTTCTTC	CASSPQRGSSYNEQFF
TRBJ1-1	-	TRBV7-3	-	TGTGCCAGCAGCTTAACCGGGACAAATAGTGAAGCTTTCTTT	CASSLTGTNSEAFF